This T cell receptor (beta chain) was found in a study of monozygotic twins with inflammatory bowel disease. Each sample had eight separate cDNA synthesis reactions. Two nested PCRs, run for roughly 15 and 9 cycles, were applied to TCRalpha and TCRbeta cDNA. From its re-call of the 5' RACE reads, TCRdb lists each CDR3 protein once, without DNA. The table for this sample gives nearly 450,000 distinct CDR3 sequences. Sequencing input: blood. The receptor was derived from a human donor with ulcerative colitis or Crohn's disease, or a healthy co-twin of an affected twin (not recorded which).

CDR3 residues: CASSEGHSQETQYF. This rearrangement joins TRBV2 to TRBJ2-5. Germline values: CDR1 SNHLY, CDR2 FYNNEI. The CDR3 is 14 residues long.